This T cell receptor beta chain was identified in a study of monozygotic twins with inflammatory bowel disease. Study conclusions and caveats: There was no way to distinguish the different T cell subtypes. Healthy co-twins, by inverse Simpson, had higher TCRbeta diversity than their siblings with IBD.

Blood was drawn at approximately 2.3 ml per donor. Each TCR library used about 3,500 ng of total RNA. TCRdb reworked the 5' RACE reads into one entry per CDR3 protein, no DNA. The ten most abundant clones cover roughly 2.3% of a sample with some 400,000 distinct CDR3 sequences. The germline gives CDR1 SEHNR, CDR2 FQNEAQ (reference sequence). This CDR3 contains 15 residues. To note about this clonotype: The antigen is unknown.

Sequencing was carried out using blood. This sequence was found in a human donor with ulcerative colitis or Crohn's disease, or a healthy co-twin of an affected twin (not recorded which). The V and J genes are TRBV7-9 and TRBJ2-7; absent DNA, TCRdb's TRBD1 call cannot be checked. CDR3 loop: CASSFSSPEIGEQYF.